Each of the 18 T cell receptor beta chains below was sequenced from the same sample in a study of blood T cell repertoires in COVID-19. Profiled with immunoSEQ multiplex PCR; TCRdb holds only in-frame clones, not every one. The table has approximately 440,000 clones, about nine tenths seen once. The specimen sequenced was PBMCs or T cells enriched from blood (not recorded which). The receptors stem from a woman under 30 who had recovered from COVID-19.

The gene calls are TRBV28 and TRBJ1-4; D might be TRBD1 (5 bases). Germline assignment: CDR1 MDHEN and CDR2 SYDVKM. Trimming removed 4 bases at V and 4 bases at J, with 13 bases between. The CDR3 is made up of 15 amino acids. The CDR3 nucleotides are TGTGCCAGCAGTTCGAGACAGACTGTTAATGAAAAACTGTTTTTT. Protein: CASSSRQTVNEKLFF.

The rearrangement joins TRBV5-4 to TRBJ2-2; 8 nucleotides match TRBD1. V dropped 6 bases and J dropped 5; count of bases not matched to a gene: 6. The CDR3 is 14 residues long. The germline V gene encodes CDR1 SGHNT and CDR2 YYREEE (reference sequence). The CDR3 nucleotides are TGTGCCAGCACCTCTCGACAGGGGACCGGGGAGCTGTTTTTT. Its protein product is CASTSRQGTGELFF.

The chain uses TRBV28 and TRBJ1-1, with TRBD1 matching 10 bases. The CDR3 loop spans 13 amino acids. The V segment lost 10 bases and the J segment 5 bases; nucleotides outside the gene matches: 7. The germline CDR1 and CDR2 sequences are MDHEN and SYDVKM. The CDR3 nucleotides read TGTGCCATCGCGGGACAGGGGATGACTGAAGCTTTCTTT. The encoded protein is CAIAGQGMTEAFF.

The chain is built from TRBV6-2 or TRBV6-3 and TRBJ1-2; perhaps TRBD1 as D (6 bases). Trimming removed 6 bases from V and 5 bases from J, with 16 bases in between. The length of the CDR3 is 14 residues. Germline V gives CDR1 MNHEY, CDR2 SVGEGT. CDR3 protein: CASSREGVGYGYTF. CDR3 sequence (DNA): TGTGCCAGCAGCCGCGAGGGGGTCGGATATGGCTACACCTTC.

The V call is TRBV6-5, the J call TRBJ1-2; D possibly corresponds to TRBD1 (5 bases). CDR3 length equals 14 residues. V was clipped by 7 bases and J by 4 bases, with 16 bases between them. From germline, CDR1 is MNHEY and CDR2 SVGAGI. This CDR3 reads CASNVEGPFYGYTF. CDR3 sequence (DNA): TGTGCCAGCAACGTGGAGGGACCTTTCTATGGCTACACCTTC.

The genes are TRBV18 and TRBJ2-2, with a weak D call TRBD1 (6 bases). The germline V gene encodes CDR1 KGHSH and CDR2 LQKENI. This CDR3 has 17 amino acids. V lost 4 bases and J lost 2, with 17 bases in between. The CDR3 protein is CASSLTRQVLNTGELFF. The CDR3 DNA reads as TGTGCCAGCTCACTGACCCGACAGGTCCTCAACACCGGGGAGCTGTTTTTT.

The chain joins TRBV5-1 to TRBJ1-2, with unresolved D. CDR3 length: 13 residues. From germline, CDR1 is SGHRS and CDR2 YFSETQ. V gave up 4 bases and J gave up 7 bases, with 14 bases separating them. This CDR3 is CASSQQGGSGYTF. CDR3 bases: TGCGCCAGCAGCCAGCAAGGAGGGAGTGGCTACACCTTC. The entire variable domain, with the rest obtained from reference TRBV5-1 and TRBJ1-2, is as follows: KAGVTQTPRYLIKTRGQQVTLSCSPISGHRSVSWYQQTPGQGLQFLFEYFSETQRNKGNFPGRFSGRQFSNSRSEMNVSTLELGDSALYLCASSQQGGSGYTFGSGTRLTVV.

The count of this clone is one. The V call is TRBV10-2, the J call TRBJ2-2; 7 positions match TRBD2. The CDR3 contains 15 residues. With 0 bases clipped from V and 3 bases from J, the junction kept 1 base outside the gene matches. The germline CDR1 and CDR2 sequences are WSHSY and SAAADI. CDR3 sequence: CASSESGGYTGELFF. Written as DNA, the CDR3 is TGCGCCAGCAGTGAGTCGGGAGGGTACACCGGGGAGCTGTTTTTT.

In DNA, the CDR3 is TGTGCCAGCAGCTTAGATTTACTCTCTGGAAACACCATATATTTT. This sequence encodes CASSLDLLSGNTIYF. The chain couples TRBV11-2 to TRBJ1-3, with D unresolved. V lost 0 bases and J 0 bases, leaving 6 bases between the germline ends. CDR1 is SGHAT, CDR2 FQNNGV, per germline. CDR3 length: 15 residues.

The V gene is TRBV6-5, the J gene TRBJ1-4; D might be TRBD1 (5 bases). The CDR3 is 14 amino acids. The germline V gene encodes CDR1 MNHEY and CDR2 SVGAGI. V was trimmed by 10 bases and J by 8 bases, leaving 20 bases between them. CDR3 sequence reads: CATCRTPIGEKLFF. The CDR3 nucleotides read TGTGCCACCTGCAGGACACCCATAGGAGAAAAACTGTTTTTT.

The chain recombines TRBV2 with TRBJ2-7; D ambiguous. CDR3 length: 15 amino acids. Germline-derived CDR1 and CDR2 are SNHLY and FYNNEI. V lost 4 bases, J lost 1 base, and 14 bases lay in between. CDR3 DNA: TGTGCCAGCAGTGCCACCGTATCGGGTTCCTACGAGCAGTACTTC. Protein sequence: CASSATVSGSYEQYF.

The chain is built from TRBV2 and TRBJ1-1, with D possibly being TRBD1 (5 bases). V was pared by 3 bases and J by 1 base, with 15 bases between. The CDR3 is 16 amino acids. Looked up from germline, CDR1 is SNHLY and CDR2 is FYNNEI. CDR3 residues: CASSDGAWGTNTEAFF. As DNA, the CDR3 is TGTGCCAGCAGTGATGGGGCGTGGGGAACGAACACTGAAGCTTTCTTT. Complete variable domain (other parts from reference TRBV2 and TRBJ1-1): EPEVTQTPSHQVTQMGQEVILRCVPISNHLYFYWYRQILGQKVEFLVSFYNNEISEKSEIFDDQFSVERPDGSNFTLKIRSTKLEDSAMYFCASSDGAWGTNTEAFFGQGTRLTVV.

The gene calls are TRBV7-9 and TRBJ2-1; D perhaps matches TRBD1 (5 bases). CDR1 is SEHNR and CDR2 is FQNEAQ in the germline V gene (reference sequence). This CDR3 spans 15 amino acids. V lost 7 bases to trimming and J lost 1 base, with 14 bases between them. CDR3 bases: TGTGCCAGCATCCAGGGTGTAGGATCCTACAATGAGCAGTTCTTC. This gives the protein CASIQGVGSYNEQFF. The entire variable domain, with the rest obtained from reference TRBV7-9 and TRBJ2-1, is as follows: DTGVSQNPRHKITKRGQNVTFRCDPISEHNRLYWYRQTLGQGPEFLTYFQNEAQLEKSRLLSDRFSAERPKGSFSTLEIQRTEQGDSAMYLCASIQGVGSYNEQFFGPGTRLTVL.

In its sample, this clone was seen a few times. The genes are TRBV5-4 and TRBJ2-7, with a possible D match to TRBD1 (6 bases). CDR1 SGHNT and CDR2 YYREEE come from the germline V gene (reference sequence). CDR3 size: 15 residues. The V end was cut by 3 bases, the J end by 0 bases, with 13 bases between. In DNA, the CDR3 is TGTGCCAGCAGCTCTAACAGGGAGAGCTCCTACGAGCAGTACTTC. It specifies CASSSNRESSYEQYF.

This chain joins TRBV6-1 and TRBJ1-1; no clear D gene. V lost 0 bases, J lost 7 bases, and 9 bases lay in between. The CDR3 length is 13 residues. Per germline, CDR1 MNHNS and CDR2 SASEGT. CDR3 DNA: TGTGCCAGCAGTGAAGCGTGGCAGGTTGAAGCTTTCTTT. Translation: CASSEAWQVEAFF.

This clone has just a few counts. V and J are TRBV9 and TRBJ1-3; TRBD1 matches 9 bases. V gave up 4 bases and J gave up 5 bases; unmatched junction bases: 7. The CDR3 consists of 15 residues. Germline V gene data show CDR1 as SGDLS and CDR2 as YYNGEE. The CDR3 protein is CASSPRTGARNTIYF. The CDR3 DNA reads TGTGCCAGCAGCCCTAGGACAGGGGCGAGAAACACCATATATTTT.

The chain employs TRBV5-1 and TRBJ1-3; D remains ambiguous. Trimming cost V 1 base and J 0 bases, with 8 bases left between them. Germline V gene data show CDR1 as SGHRS and CDR2 as YFSETQ. This CDR3 comprises 15 residues. The CDR3 bases are TGCGCCAGCAGCTTGACACCTTCCTCTGGAAACACCATATATTTT. It is translated as CASSLTPSSGNTIYF.

The chain recombines TRBV18 with TRBJ1-1; D gene unclear. Germline V gene sequence: CDR1 KGHSH, CDR2 LQKENI. V lost 2 bases and J lost 0, with 10 bases in between. This CDR3 is built from 15 residues. CDR3 nucleotide sequence: TGTGCCAGCTCACCATGGGCACAGATGAACACTGAAGCTTTCTTT. It translates to CASSPWAQMNTEAFF.